The clone carrying this TCR beta chain occurred a few times. Germline is not matched at one junction end, which may reflect a read error. Extraction and reverse transcription of RNA yielded cDNA as the sequencing template. Data came from immunoSEQ multiplex PCR; TCRdb stores just in-frame clones and leaves some out. The sample lists 110,000 to 150,000 clones; 58% were seen once. This entry is derived from a study of CD8+ T cells in alopecia areata. Study summary: Treatment comprised oral tofacitinib, 5 to 10 mg twice daily, in treated patients.

The germline V gene encodes CDR1 SGHAT and CDR2 FQNNGV. The length of the CDR3 is 15 residues. The chain carries TRBV11-2 and TRBJ2-1; D may correspond to TRBD1 or TRBD2 (5 bases each). The sequencing here drew on CD4+ T cells sorted from blood, taken at week 0. The sequence derives from a human donor with alopecia areata. In nucleotides, the CDR3 is TGTGCCAGCAGCTTAGACCGGGGCTCCCACAATGAGCAGTTCTTC. This translates into CASSLDRGSHNEQFF.